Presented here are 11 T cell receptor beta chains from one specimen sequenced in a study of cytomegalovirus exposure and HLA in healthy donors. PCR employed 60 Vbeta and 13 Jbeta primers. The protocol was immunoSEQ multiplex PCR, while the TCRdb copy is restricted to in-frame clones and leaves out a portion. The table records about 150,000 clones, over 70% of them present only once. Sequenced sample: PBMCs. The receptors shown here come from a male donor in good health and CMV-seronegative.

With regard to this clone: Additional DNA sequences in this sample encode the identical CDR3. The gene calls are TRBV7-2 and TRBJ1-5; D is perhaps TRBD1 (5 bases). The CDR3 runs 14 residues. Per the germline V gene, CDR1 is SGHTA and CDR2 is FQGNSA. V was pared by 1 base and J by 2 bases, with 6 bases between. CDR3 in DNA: TGTGCCAGCAGCTTAGGGGGCGGCAATCAGCCCCAGCATTTT. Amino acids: CASSLGGGNQPQHF.

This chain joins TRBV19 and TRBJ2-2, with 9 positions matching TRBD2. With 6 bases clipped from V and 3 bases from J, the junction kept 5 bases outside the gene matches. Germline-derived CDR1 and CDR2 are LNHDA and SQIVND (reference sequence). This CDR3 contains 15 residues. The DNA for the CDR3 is TGTGCCAGTAGCCTGCTAGCGGGGTACACCGGGGAGCTGTTTTTT. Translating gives CASSLLAGYTGELFF.

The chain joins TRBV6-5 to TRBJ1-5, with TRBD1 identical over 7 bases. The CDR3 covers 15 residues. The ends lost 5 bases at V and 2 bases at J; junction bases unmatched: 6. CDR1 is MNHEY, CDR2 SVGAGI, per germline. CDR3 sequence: CASSLTGLGNQPQHF. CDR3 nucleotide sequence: TGTGCCAGCAGTCTGACAGGGCTGGGCAATCAGCCCCAGCATTTT.

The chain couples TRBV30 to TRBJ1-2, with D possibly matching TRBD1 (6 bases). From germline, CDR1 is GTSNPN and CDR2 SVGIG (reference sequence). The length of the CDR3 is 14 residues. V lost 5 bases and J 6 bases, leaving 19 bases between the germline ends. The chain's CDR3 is CAWEGGGQRDGYTF. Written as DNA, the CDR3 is TGTGCCTGGGAGGGAGGGGGGCAAAGGGATGGCTACACCTTC.

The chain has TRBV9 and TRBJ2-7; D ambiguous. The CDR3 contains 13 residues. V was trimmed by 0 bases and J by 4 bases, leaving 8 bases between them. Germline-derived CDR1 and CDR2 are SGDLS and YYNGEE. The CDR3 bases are TGTGCCAGCAGCGTAGGCCTGGAGTACGAGCAGTACTTC. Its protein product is CASSVGLEYEQYF.

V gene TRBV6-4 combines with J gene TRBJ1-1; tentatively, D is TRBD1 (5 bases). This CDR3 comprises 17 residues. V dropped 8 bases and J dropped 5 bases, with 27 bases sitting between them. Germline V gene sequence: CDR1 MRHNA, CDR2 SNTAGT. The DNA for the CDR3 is TGTGCCAGCTCCACCAAACCTGGGGGGGGAAAGGGGACTGAAGCTTTCTTT. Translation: CASSTKPGGGKGTEAFF.

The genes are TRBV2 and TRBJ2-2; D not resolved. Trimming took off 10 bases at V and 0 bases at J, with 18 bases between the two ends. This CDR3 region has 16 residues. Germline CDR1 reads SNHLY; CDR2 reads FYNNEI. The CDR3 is CATLPGGLTNTGELFF. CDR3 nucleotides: TGTGCCACCCTCCCGGGTGGGTTAACGAACACCGGGGAGCTGTTTTTT.

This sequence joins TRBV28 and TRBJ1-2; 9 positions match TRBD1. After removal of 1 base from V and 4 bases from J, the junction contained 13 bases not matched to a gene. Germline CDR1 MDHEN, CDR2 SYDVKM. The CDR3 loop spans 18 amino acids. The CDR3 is CASSLSDRGGTFLYGYTF. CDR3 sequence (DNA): TGTGCCAGCAGTTTATCGGACAGGGGAGGGACCTTTCTCTATGGCTACACCTTC.

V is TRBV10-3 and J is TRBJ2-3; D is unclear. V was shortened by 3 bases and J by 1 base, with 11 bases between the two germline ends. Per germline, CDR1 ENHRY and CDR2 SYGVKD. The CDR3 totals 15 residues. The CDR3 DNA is TGTGCCATCAGTGACATGAGACTCGGCACAGATACGCAGTATTTT. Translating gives CAISDMRLGTDTQYF.

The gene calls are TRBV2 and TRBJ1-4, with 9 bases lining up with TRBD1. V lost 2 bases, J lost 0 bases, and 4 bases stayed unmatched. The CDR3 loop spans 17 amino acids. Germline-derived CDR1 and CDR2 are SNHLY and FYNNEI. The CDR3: CASSERDREATNEKLFF. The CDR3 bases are TGTGCCAGCAGTGAAAGGGACAGGGAAGCAACTAATGAAAAACTGTTTTTT.

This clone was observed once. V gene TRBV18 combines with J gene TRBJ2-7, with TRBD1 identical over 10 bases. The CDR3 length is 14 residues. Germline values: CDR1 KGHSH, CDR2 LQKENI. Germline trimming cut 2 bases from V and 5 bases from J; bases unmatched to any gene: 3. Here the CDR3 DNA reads TGTGCCAGCTCACCAGGGACAGGGGTCAACGAGCAGTACTTC. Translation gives CASSPGTGVNEQYF.